The TCR beta chain under discussion was sequenced for a study of control samples from healthy donors and cancer patients. The assay was immunoSEQ multiplex PCR, and TCRdb's table has in-frame clones only and misses some. The sample contains roughly 80,000 clones, approximately 90% of which appear only once. V gave up 7 bases and J gave up 4 bases, with 13 bases separating them. The CDR3 is 14 residues long. Germline-derived CDR1 and CDR2 are MNHNY and SVGAGI (reference sequence). The sequence was obtained from a woman in her forties or fifties in good health. The chain joins TRBV6-6 to TRBJ1-4, with TRBD1 as a possible D gene (5 bases). Material for sequencing was blood. Written as DNA, the CDR3 is TGTGCCAGCATAGGGACGGGCATTAATGAAAAACTGTTTTTT. Amino acids: CASIGTGINEKLFF.